These T cell receptor beta chains were read from a single sample in a study of blood T cell repertoires in COVID-19. Generated by immunoSEQ multiplex PCR, the TCRdb table keeps only in-frame clones and is missing some. The data contain under 350,000 clones, approximately 90% of them singletons. The sequencing sample was made of peripheral blood. The receptors originated from a man aged 35-49 years with acute or convalescent COVID-19. Both conserved end residues are part of each CDR3. A D gene is named only where the DNA matches it firmly. Some rows have no size entry. The others give once, few or many, or a class for an expanded clone.

j_gene: TRBJ2-6
d_gene: TRBD2
v_gene: TRBV10-3
abundance: NA
CDR3aa: CAISPTSGGATGANVLTF
CDR3nt: TGTGCCATCAGCCCCACTAGCGGGGGGGCCACTGGGGCCAACGTCCTGACTTTC

j_gene: TRBJ1-6
d_gene: TRBD1
v_gene: TRBV7-8
abundance: NA
CDR3aa: CASSSPSGTGGIFYNSPLHF
CDR3nt: TGTGCCAGCAGCTCACCGTCCGGGACAGGGGGCATCTTCTATAATTCACCCCTCCACTTT

j_gene: TRBJ2-7
d_gene: NA
v_gene: TRBV27
abundance: NA
CDR3aa: CASNARGFFESYEQYF
CDR3nt: TGTGCCAGCAACGCAAGAGGGTTTTTTGAGTCCTACGAGCAGTACTTC

j_gene: TRBJ1-1
d_gene: NA
v_gene: TRBV7-2
abundance: NA
CDR3aa: CASSLKGGHTEAFF
CDR3nt: TGTGCCAGCAGCCTAAAGGGGGGGCACACTGAAGCTTTCTTT

j_gene: TRBJ2-2
d_gene: TRBD1
v_gene: TRBV19
abundance: once
CDR3aa: CASSIASGGGGELFF
CDR3nt: TGTGCCAGTAGTATAGCTTCAGGGGGCGGCGGGGAGCTGTTTTTT

j_gene: TRBJ1-3
d_gene: NA
v_gene: TRBV29-1
abundance: NA
CDR3aa: CSVVGSSGNTIYF
CDR3nt: TGCAGCGTTGTAGGGAGCTCTGGAAACACCATATATTTT

j_gene: TRBJ2-3
d_gene: TRBD2
v_gene: TRBV9
abundance: NA
CDR3aa: CASSTLAGGPTDTQYF
CDR3nt: TGTGCCAGCAGCACTTTAGCGGGGGGGCCCACAGATACGCAGTATTTT

j_gene: TRBJ2-6
d_gene: NA
v_gene: TRBV9
abundance: NA
CDR3aa: CASSVSSGANVLTF
CDR3nt: TGTGCCAGCAGCGTCAGCTCTGGGGCCAACGTCCTGACTTTC

j_gene: TRBJ2-1
d_gene: TRBD2
v_gene: TRBV24-1
abundance: NA
CDR3aa: CATSRSGVSYNEQFF
CDR3nt: TGTGCCACCTCCAGGAGCGGGGTATCCTACAATGAGCAGTTCTTC

j_gene: TRBJ1-1
d_gene: NA
v_gene: TRBV6-6
abundance: NA
CDR3aa: CASSPSEGLKAFF
CDR3nt: TGTGCCAGCAGCCCAAGTGAGGGTCTAAAAGCTTTCTTT

j_gene: TRBJ2-1
d_gene: TRBD1
v_gene: TRBV6-5
abundance: NA
CDR3aa: CASQGERSYNEQFF
CDR3nt: TGTGCCAGTCAGGGGGAGAGGAGCTACAATGAGCAGTTCTTC

j_gene: TRBJ1-1
d_gene: NA
v_gene: TRBV5-1
abundance: NA
CDR3aa: CASSFGGNERNTEAFF
CDR3nt: TGCGCCAGCAGCTTCGGGGGAAATGAGAGGAACACTGAAGCTTTCTTT

j_gene: TRBJ2-6
d_gene: NA
v_gene: TRBV4-1
abundance: NA
CDR3aa: CASSQVGAPGANVLTF
CDR3nt: TGCGCCAGCAGCCAAGTCGGTGCCCCCGGGGCCAACGTCCTGACTTTC

j_gene: TRBJ2-1
d_gene: TRBD1
v_gene: TRBV5-6
abundance: once
CDR3aa: CASSVDRGPGYNEQFF
CDR3nt: TGTGCCAGCAGCGTCGACAGGGGCCCGGGGTACAATGAGCAGTTCTTC

j_gene: TRBJ1-2
d_gene: NA
v_gene: TRBV5-8
abundance: NA
CDR3aa: CASSLERQPGYGYTF
CDR3nt: TGTGCCAGCAGCTTGGAACGGCAACCGGGGTATGGCTACACCTTC

j_gene: TRBJ1-1
d_gene: NA
v_gene: TRBV3-1/TRBV3-2
abundance: NA
CDR3aa: CASSLGARLEAFF
CDR3nt: TGTGCCAGCAGCCTGGGGGCCCGGCTTGAAGCTTTCTTT

j_gene: TRBJ2-7
d_gene: NA
v_gene: TRBV5-4
abundance: once
CDR3aa: CASSPAGQLYEQYF
CDR3nt: TGTGCCAGCAGCCCTGCGGGACAGCTCTACGAGCAGTACTTC

j_gene: TRBJ1-1
d_gene: NA
v_gene: TRBV5-1
abundance: NA
CDR3aa: CASSSMGGTEAFF
CDR3nt: TGCGCCAGCAGCTCGATGGGGGGCACTGAAGCTTTCTTT

j_gene: TRBJ1-4
d_gene: NA
v_gene: TRBV2
abundance: NA
CDR3aa: CASSEWGDVRREKLFF
CDR3nt: TGTGCCAGCAGTGAATGGGGGGACGTCAGACGTGAAAAACTGTTTTTT

j_gene: TRBJ2-6
d_gene: TRBD1
v_gene: TRBV2
abundance: once
CDR3aa: CASKGQGASGANVLTF
CDR3nt: TGTGCCAGCAAGGGGCAGGGGGCGTCCGGGGCCAACGTCCTGACTTTC

j_gene: TRBJ2-6
d_gene: NA
v_gene: TRBV30
abundance: NA
CDR3aa: CAWRNRVGANVLTF
CDR3nt: TGTGCCTGGAGGAACAGGGTCGGGGCCAACGTCCTGACTTTC

j_gene: TRBJ2-3
d_gene: NA
v_gene: TRBV2
abundance: NA
CDR3aa: CASSALGGPSTDTQYF
CDR3nt: TGTGCCAGCAGTGCGTTGGGGGGGCCTAGCACAGATACGCAGTATTTT

j_gene: TRBJ1-1
d_gene: TRBD1
v_gene: TRBV27
abundance: NA
CDR3aa: CASSLGLGQAITEAFF
CDR3nt: TGTGCCAGCAGTTTGGGGCTAGGACAGGCGATCACTGAAGCTTTCTTT

j_gene: TRBJ2-7
d_gene: NA
v_gene: TRBV21-1
abundance: once
CDR3aa: CASSKEGQGTIRASYEQYF
CDR3nt: TGTGCCAGCAGCAAAGAGGGACAGGGGACAATTCGAGCCTCCTACGAGCAGTACTTC

j_gene: TRBJ2-1
d_gene: NA
v_gene: TRBV4-1
abundance: once
CDR3aa: CASSQVGSRYNEQFF
CDR3nt: TGCGCCAGCAGCCAAGTTGGGAGCCGTTACAATGAGCAGTTCTTC

j_gene: TRBJ2-7
d_gene: TRBD1
v_gene: TRBV30
abundance: NA
CDR3aa: CAWAPGQGYEQYF
CDR3nt: TGTGCCTGGGCTCCGGGACAGGGCTACGAGCAGTACTTC

j_gene: TRBJ1-2
d_gene: TRBD1
v_gene: TRBV7-9
abundance: NA
CDR3aa: CASSRDSPIDYYGYTF
CDR3nt: TGTGCCAGCAGTCGGGACAGCCCGATCGACTACTATGGCTACACCTTC

j_gene: TRBJ2-2
d_gene: TRBD2
v_gene: TRBV2
abundance: NA
CDR3aa: CASSGGLAQTGELFF
CDR3nt: TGTGCCAGCAGCGGGGGACTAGCGCAAACCGGGGAGCTGTTTTTT

j_gene: TRBJ1-2
d_gene: TRBD1
v_gene: TRBV5-5
abundance: NA
CDR3aa: CASSRGQGANYGYTF
CDR3nt: TGTGCCAGCAGCCGAGGACAGGGAGCCAACTATGGCTACACCTTC

j_gene: TRBJ2-2
d_gene: NA
v_gene: TRBV14
abundance: NA
CDR3aa: CASSPRRTGELFF
CDR3nt: TGTGCCAGCAGCCCCCGGCGGACCGGGGAGCTGTTTTTT

j_gene: TRBJ1-1
d_gene: TRBD1
v_gene: TRBV19
abundance: NA
CDR3aa: CASSIGGQGVDTEAFF
CDR3nt: TGTGCCAGTAGTATAGGTGGGCAGGGGGTCGACACTGAAGCTTTCTTT

j_gene: TRBJ1-2
d_gene: NA
v_gene: TRBV6-5
abundance: NA
CDR3aa: CASRRQVNYGYTF
CDR3nt: TGTGCCAGCAGACGACAGGTGAACTATGGCTACACCTTC

j_gene: TRBJ2-1
d_gene: NA
v_gene: TRBV18
abundance: NA
CDR3aa: CASSPSTGEQFF
CDR3nt: TGTGCCAGCTCACCCTCGACGGGTGAGCAGTTCTTC

j_gene: TRBJ1-1
d_gene: NA
v_gene: TRBV23-1
abundance: NA
CDR3aa: CASKGGEAFF
CDR3nt: TGCGCCAGCAAAGGAGGTGAAGCTTTCTTT

j_gene: TRBJ1-2
d_gene: NA
v_gene: TRBV3-1/TRBV3-2
abundance: NA
CDR3aa: CASSPRGTAYGYTF
CDR3nt: TGTGCCAGCAGCCCGCGAGGCACGGCCTATGGCTACACCTTC

j_gene: TRBJ1-1
d_gene: TRBD1
v_gene: TRBV6-5
abundance: NA
CDR3aa: CASSPSGTGKTEAFF
CDR3nt: TGTGCCAGCAGTCCCTCCGGGACAGGGAAAACTGAAGCTTTCTTT

j_gene: TRBJ1-4
d_gene: NA
v_gene: TRBV12-3/TRBV12-4
abundance: NA
CDR3aa: CASSTSSGKLFF
CDR3nt: TGTGCCAGCAGCACTTCTAGCGGAAAACTGTTTTTT

j_gene: TRBJ1-1
d_gene: TRBD1
v_gene: TRBV5-4
abundance: NA
CDR3aa: CASSLDRGQLNTEAFF
CDR3nt: TGTGCCAGCAGCTTGGACAGGGGGCAACTGAACACTGAAGCTTTCTTT

j_gene: TRBJ2-7
d_gene: TRBD2
v_gene: TRBV3-1/TRBV3-2
abundance: NA
CDR3aa: CASSPGLAGSNEQYF
CDR3nt: TGTGCCAGCAGCCCGGGACTAGCGGGGAGTAACGAGCAGTACTTC

j_gene: TRBJ2-1
d_gene: NA
v_gene: TRBV7-9
abundance: NA
CDR3aa: CASSPRLGPRKQFF
CDR3nt: TGTGCCAGCAGCCCGAGACTCGGCCCAAGGAAGCAGTTCTTC

j_gene: TRBJ2-7
d_gene: NA
v_gene: TRBV4-2
abundance: NA
CDR3aa: CASSPRGSYEQYF
CDR3nt: TGTGCCAGCAGCCCTCGGGGCTCCTACGAGCAGTACTTC

j_gene: TRBJ2-7
d_gene: NA
v_gene: TRBV20-1
abundance: NA
CDR3aa: CSASWGPSYEQYF
CDR3nt: TGCAGTGCTAGTTGGGGCCCCTCCTACGAGCAGTACTTC

j_gene: TRBJ1-1
d_gene: NA
v_gene: TRBV19
abundance: few
CDR3aa: CASSIGAGRGLGAFF
CDR3nt: TGTGCCAGTAGTATAGGGGCGGGGAGAGGCCTGGGAGCTTTCTTT

j_gene: TRBJ1-5
d_gene: NA
v_gene: TRBV24-1
abundance: NA
CDR3aa: CATSDRTTPYQPQHF
CDR3nt: TGTGCCACCAGTGATCGGACAACACCCTATCAGCCCCAGCATTTT

j_gene: TRBJ2-2
d_gene: NA
v_gene: TRBV9
abundance: few
CDR3aa: CASSPGLWTVSTGELFF
CDR3nt: TGTGCCAGCAGCCCGGGGCTCTGGACAGTCTCCACCGGGGAGCTGTTTTTT

j_gene: TRBJ2-1
d_gene: NA
v_gene: TRBV7-8
abundance: few
CDR3aa: CASSLGTVNEQFF
CDR3nt: TGTGCCAGCAGCTTGGGGACTGTAAATGAGCAGTTCTTC

j_gene: TRBJ1-1
d_gene: NA
v_gene: TRBV2
abundance: NA
CDR3aa: CASSPTVLGAFF
CDR3nt: TGTGCCAGCAGTCCGACAGTTCTTGGGGCTTTCTTT

j_gene: TRBJ1-2
d_gene: NA
v_gene: TRBV19
abundance: NA
CDR3aa: CASSIHRQSYGYTF
CDR3nt: TGTGCCAGTAGTATACACAGGCAATCCTATGGCTACACCTTC

j_gene: TRBJ2-7
d_gene: NA
v_gene: TRBV9
abundance: NA
CDR3aa: CASSPGGRTVELYF
CDR3nt: TGTGCCAGCAGCCCGGGGGGTCGGACAGTCGAGCTTTACTTC

j_gene: TRBJ2-3
d_gene: TRBD2
v_gene: TRBV5-1
abundance: NA
CDR3aa: CASSPPSGTSSDTQYF
CDR3nt: TGCGCCAGCAGCCCACCCTCGGGGACTAGCAGTGATACGCAGTATTTT

j_gene: TRBJ1-2
d_gene: TRBD1
v_gene: TRBV10-3
abundance: NA
CDR3aa: CAIGRDRAYGYTF
CDR3nt: TGTGCCATCGGGAGGGACAGGGCCTATGGCTACACCTTC

j_gene: TRBJ1-3
d_gene: NA
v_gene: TRBV3-1/TRBV3-2
abundance: NA
CDR3aa: CASSQESPGLSGNTIYF
CDR3nt: TGTGCCAGCAGCCAAGAGTCCCCGGGGTTGTCTGGAAACACCATATATTTT

j_gene: TRBJ1-2
d_gene: NA
v_gene: TRBV12-3/TRBV12-4
abundance: NA
CDR3aa: CASSSRRDYGYTF
CDR3nt: TGTGCCAGCAGTTCGCGCAGGGACTATGGCTACACCTTC

j_gene: TRBJ1-1
d_gene: NA
v_gene: TRBV7-6
abundance: NA
CDR3aa: CASSFPWSMNTEAFF
CDR3nt: TGTGCCAGCAGCTTCCCGTGGAGCATGAACACTGAAGCTTTCTTT

j_gene: TRBJ1-2
d_gene: TRBD1
v_gene: TRBV15
abundance: NA
CDR3aa: CATSSGLDREYGYTF
CDR3nt: TGTGCCACCAGCAGCGGTTTAGACAGGGAGTATGGCTACACCTTC

j_gene: TRBJ1-2
d_gene: TRBD1
v_gene: TRBV28
abundance: NA
CDR3aa: CASRPQGNYGYTF
CDR3nt: TGTGCCAGCAGGCCACAGGGGAACTATGGCTACACCTTC

j_gene: TRBJ2-6
d_gene: NA
v_gene: TRBV3-1/TRBV3-2
abundance: NA
CDR3aa: CASSQEAGKTSGANVLTF
CDR3nt: TGTGCCAGCAGCCAAGAAGCGGGCAAAACATCTGGGGCCAACGTCCTGACTTTC

j_gene: TRBJ2-2
d_gene: NA
v_gene: TRBV11-3
abundance: NA
CDR3aa: CASSLGFSTGELFF
CDR3nt: TGTGCCAGCAGCTTAGGATTCAGCACCGGGGAGCTGTTTTTT

j_gene: TRBJ1-2
d_gene: NA
v_gene: TRBV2
abundance: NA
CDR3aa: CASSDSIQGAEGYTF
CDR3nt: TGTGCCAGCAGTGATAGCATACAAGGAGCGGAGGGCTACACCTTC